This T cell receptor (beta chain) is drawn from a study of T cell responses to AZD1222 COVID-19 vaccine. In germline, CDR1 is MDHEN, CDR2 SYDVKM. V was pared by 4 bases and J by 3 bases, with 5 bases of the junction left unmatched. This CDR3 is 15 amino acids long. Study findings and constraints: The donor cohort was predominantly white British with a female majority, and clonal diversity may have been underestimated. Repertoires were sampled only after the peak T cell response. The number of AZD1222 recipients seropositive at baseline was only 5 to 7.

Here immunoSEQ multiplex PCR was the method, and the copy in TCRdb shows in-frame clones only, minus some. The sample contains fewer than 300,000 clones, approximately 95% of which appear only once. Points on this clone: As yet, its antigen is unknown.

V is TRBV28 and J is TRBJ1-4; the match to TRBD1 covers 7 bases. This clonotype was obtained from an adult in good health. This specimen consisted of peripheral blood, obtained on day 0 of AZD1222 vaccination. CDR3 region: CASSSPGTANEKLFF. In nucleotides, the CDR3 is TGTGCCAGCAGTTCCCCCGGGACAGCTAATGAAAAACTGTTTTTT.